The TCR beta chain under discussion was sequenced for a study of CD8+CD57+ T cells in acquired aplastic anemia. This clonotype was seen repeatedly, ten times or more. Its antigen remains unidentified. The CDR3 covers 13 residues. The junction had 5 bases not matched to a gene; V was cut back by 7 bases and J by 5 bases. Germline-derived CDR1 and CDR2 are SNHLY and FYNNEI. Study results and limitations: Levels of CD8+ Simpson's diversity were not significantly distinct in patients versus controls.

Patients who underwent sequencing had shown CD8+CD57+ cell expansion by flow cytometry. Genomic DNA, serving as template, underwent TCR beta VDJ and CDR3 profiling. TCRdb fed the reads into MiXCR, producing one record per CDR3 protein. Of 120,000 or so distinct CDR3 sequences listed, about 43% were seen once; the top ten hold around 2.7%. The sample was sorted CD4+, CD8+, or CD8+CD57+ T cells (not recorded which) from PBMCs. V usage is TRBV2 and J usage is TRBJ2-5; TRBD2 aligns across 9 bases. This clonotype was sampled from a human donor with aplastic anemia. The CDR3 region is CASMSGGRETQYF. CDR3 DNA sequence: TGTGCCAGCATGAGCGGGGGGAGGGAGACCCAGTACTTC.